The present T cell receptor beta chain was sequenced within a study of blood T cell repertoires in COVID-19. Germline CDR1 is LNHNV and CDR2 is YYDKDF (reference sequence). There are 16 residues in the CDR3. V lost 3 bases and J 6 bases, leaving 20 bases between the germline ends. Profiling relied on immunoSEQ multiplex PCR, and the TCRdb table lists in-frame clones only, not all of them. The sample consists of under 200,000 clones, 79% of them appearing once. This clone was seen just once. This rearrangement joins TRBV15 to TRBJ1-2; possibly TRBD1 for D (6 bases). Sequencing was performed on PBMCs or T cells enriched from blood (not recorded which). This receptor was identified in a woman in her 70s in a cohort exposed to, infected with or recovered from COVID-19 (not recorded which). In DNA, the CDR3 is TGTGCCACCAGCAGGAGAGAACAGGGAATCTTAGATGGCTACACCTTC. Translating gives CATSRREQGILDGYTF.